This T cell receptor (beta chain) derives from a study of Graves' ophthalmopathy and Graves' hyperthyroidism. This clonotype was recorded many times. Researchers took RNA transcripts and amplified TCR beta CDR3 regions from them. HTBI-primed RT-PCR formed the first round, and a multiplex PCR formed the second. Using its own MiXCR run on the multiplex PCR reads, TCRdb lists one record per CDR3 protein. The sample holds hundreds of thousands of distinct CDR3 sequences, about 41% seen once. The receptor's source is an adult man with Graves' ophthalmopathy. The specimen was peripheral blood.

The DNA for the CDR3 is TGTGCCAGCAGCCGACAGGAGTTGGGCTACACCTTC. It yields the protein CASSRQELGYTF. The rearrangement links TRBV7-2 to TRBJ1-2, with a possible D match to TRBD1 (6 bases). Trimming took off 5 bases at V and 8 bases at J, with 12 bases between the two ends. The CDR3 is 12 residues long. Germline CDR1 is SGHTA and CDR2 is FQGNSA.